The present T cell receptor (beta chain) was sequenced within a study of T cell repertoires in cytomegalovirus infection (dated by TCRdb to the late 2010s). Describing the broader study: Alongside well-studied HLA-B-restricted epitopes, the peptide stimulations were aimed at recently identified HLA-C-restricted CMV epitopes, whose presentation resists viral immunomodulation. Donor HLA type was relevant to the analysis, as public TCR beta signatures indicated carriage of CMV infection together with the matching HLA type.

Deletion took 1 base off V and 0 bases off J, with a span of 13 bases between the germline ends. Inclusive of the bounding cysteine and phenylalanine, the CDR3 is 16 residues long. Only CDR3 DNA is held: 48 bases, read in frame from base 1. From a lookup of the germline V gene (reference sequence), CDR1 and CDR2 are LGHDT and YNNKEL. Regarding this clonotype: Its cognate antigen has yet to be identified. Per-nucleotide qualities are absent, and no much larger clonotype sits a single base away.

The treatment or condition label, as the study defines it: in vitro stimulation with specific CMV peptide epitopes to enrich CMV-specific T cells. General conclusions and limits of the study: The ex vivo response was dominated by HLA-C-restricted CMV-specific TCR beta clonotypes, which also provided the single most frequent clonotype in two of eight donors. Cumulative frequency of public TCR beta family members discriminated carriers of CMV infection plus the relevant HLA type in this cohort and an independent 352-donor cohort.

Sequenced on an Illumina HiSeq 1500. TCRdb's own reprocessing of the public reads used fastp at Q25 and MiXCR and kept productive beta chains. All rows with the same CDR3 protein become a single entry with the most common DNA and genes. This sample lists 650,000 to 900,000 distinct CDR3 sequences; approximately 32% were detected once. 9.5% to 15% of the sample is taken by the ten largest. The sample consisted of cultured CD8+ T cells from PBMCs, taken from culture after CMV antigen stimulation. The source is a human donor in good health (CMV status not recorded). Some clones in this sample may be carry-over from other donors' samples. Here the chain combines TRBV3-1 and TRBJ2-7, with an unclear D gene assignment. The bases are TGTGCCAGCAGCCAAGGCCTCCGGGCCCCCTCCTACGAGCAGTACTTC. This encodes CASSQGLRAPSYEQYF.